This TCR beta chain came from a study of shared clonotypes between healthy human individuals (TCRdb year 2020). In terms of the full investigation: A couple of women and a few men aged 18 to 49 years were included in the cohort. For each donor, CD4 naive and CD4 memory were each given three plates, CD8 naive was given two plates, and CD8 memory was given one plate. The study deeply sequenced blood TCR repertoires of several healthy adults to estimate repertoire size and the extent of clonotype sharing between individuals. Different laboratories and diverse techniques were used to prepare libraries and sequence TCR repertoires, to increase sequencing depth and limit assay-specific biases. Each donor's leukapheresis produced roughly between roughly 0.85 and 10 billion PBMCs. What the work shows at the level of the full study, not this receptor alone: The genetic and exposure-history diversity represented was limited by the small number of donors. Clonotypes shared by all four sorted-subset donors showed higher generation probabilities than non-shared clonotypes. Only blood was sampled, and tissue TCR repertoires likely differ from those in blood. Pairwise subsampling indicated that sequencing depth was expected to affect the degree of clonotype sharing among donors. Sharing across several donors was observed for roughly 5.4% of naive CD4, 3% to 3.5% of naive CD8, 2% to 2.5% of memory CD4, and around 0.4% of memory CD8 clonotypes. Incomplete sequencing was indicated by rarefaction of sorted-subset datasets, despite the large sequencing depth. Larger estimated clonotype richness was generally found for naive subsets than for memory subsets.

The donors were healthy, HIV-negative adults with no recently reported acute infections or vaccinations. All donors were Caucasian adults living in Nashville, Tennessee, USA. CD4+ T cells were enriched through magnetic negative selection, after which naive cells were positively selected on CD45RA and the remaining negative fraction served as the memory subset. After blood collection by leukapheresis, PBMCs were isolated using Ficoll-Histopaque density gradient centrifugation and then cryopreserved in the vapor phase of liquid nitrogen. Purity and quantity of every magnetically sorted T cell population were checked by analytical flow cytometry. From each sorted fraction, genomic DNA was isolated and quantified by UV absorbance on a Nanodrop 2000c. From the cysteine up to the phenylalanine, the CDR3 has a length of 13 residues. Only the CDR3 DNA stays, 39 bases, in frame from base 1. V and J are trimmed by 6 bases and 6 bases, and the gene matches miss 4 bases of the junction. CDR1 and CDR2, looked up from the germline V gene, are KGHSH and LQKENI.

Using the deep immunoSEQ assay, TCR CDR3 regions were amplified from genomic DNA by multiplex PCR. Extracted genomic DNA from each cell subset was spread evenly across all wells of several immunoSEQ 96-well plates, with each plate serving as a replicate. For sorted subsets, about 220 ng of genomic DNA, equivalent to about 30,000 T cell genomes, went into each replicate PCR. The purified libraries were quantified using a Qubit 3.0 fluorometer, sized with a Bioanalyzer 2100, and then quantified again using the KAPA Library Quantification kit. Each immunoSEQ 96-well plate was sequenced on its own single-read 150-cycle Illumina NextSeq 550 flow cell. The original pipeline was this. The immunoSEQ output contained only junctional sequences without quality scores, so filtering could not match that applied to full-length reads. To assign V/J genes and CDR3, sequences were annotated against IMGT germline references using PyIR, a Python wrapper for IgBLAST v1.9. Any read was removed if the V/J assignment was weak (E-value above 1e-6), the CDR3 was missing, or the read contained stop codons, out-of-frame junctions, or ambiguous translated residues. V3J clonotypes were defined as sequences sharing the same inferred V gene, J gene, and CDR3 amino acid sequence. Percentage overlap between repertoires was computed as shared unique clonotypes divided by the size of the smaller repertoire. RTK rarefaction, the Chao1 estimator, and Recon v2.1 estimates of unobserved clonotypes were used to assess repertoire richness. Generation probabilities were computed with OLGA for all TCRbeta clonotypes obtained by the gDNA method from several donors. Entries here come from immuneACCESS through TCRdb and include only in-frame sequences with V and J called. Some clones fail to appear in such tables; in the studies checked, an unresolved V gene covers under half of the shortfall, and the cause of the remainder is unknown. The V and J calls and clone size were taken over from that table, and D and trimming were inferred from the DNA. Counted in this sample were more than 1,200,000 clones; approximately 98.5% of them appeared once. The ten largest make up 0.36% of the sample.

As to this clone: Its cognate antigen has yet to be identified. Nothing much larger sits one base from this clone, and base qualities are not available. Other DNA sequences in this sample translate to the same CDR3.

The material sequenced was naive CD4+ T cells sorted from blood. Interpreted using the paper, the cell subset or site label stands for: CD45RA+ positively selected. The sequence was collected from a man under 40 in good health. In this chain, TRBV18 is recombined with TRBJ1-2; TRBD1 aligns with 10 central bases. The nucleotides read TGTGCCAGCTCGCCGGGACAGGGGAATGGCTACACCTTC. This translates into CASSPGQGNGYTF.